The rows below give T cell receptor beta chains drawn from one sample of a study of blood T cell repertoires in COVID-19. TCRdb's table, derived via immunoSEQ multiplex PCR, lists solely in-frame clones and lacks some. The table lists 310,000 or so clones, about 90% of them singletons. Source material: peripheral blood. These receptors came from a young man who had recovered from COVID-19. The CDR3 runs from the conserved cysteine through the conserved F or W. The D gene is left open where the match is weak. Size is stated for part of the rows, as once, few or many counts, or as a class when the clone is expanded.

>TRBJ2-7|TRBV27|-|-
CASGLRPNYEQYF
TGTGCCAGCGGACTAAGACCAAACTACGAGCAGTACTTC
>TRBJ2-7|TRBV5-1|-|-
CASSLAAGNSYEQYF
TGCGCCAGCAGCTTGGCCGCCGGTAACTCCTACGAGCAGTACTTC
>TRBJ1-3|TRBV19|TRBD1|-
CASGRTGNTIYF
TGTGCCAGTGGTAGGACAGGCAACACCATATATTTT
>TRBJ2-7|TRBV6-6|-|-
CASSYSIVGPYYEQYF
TGTGCCAGCAGTTACTCGATTGTCGGTCCCTATTACGAGCAGTACTTC
>TRBJ1-1|TRBV12-3/TRBV12-4|-|-
CASSLGKYTEAFF
TGTGCCAGCAGTTTGGGCAAATACACTGAAGCTTTCTTT
>TRBJ1-2|TRBV27|-|-
CASSSGGGDYYGYTF
TGTGCCAGCAGTTCAGGCGGGGGTGATTACTATGGCTACACCTTC
>TRBJ1-2|TRBV15|-|-
CATSRDSLVYGYTF
TGTGCCACCAGCAGAGACAGTCTGGTCTATGGCTACACCTTC
>TRBJ2-3|TRBV6-5|-|-
CASTLTATAVGTQYF
TGTGCCAGCACCCTAACTGCTACGGCGGTGGGTACGCAGTATTTT
>TRBJ2-1|TRBV30|-|-
CAWRFGSAYNEQFF
TGTGCCTGGAGGTTCGGGAGCGCCTACAATGAGCAGTTCTTC
>TRBJ2-1|TRBV29-1|TRBD1|-
CSVARDRGNEQFF
TGCAGCGTTGCTCGGGACAGGGGGAATGAGCAGTTCTTC
>TRBJ1-5|TRBV5-8|-|-
CASSLSGGQPQHF
TGTGCCAGCAGCTTGTCAGGAGGCCAGCCCCAGCATTTT
>TRBJ2-1|TRBV4-1|-|-
CASSQETPRLNNEQFF
TGCGCCAGCAGCCAAGAAACCCCGAGACTGAACAATGAGCAGTTCTTC
>TRBJ1-1|TRBV7-2|-|-
CASSFTSLNTEAFF
TGTGCCAGCAGCTTTACCAGTTTGAACACTGAAGCTTTCTTT
>TRBJ1-4|TRBV4-1|-|-
CASSQDPGYNEKLFF
TGCGCCAGCAGCCAAGATCCGGGTTATAATGAAAAACTGTTTTTT
>TRBJ1-2|TRBV7-9|TRBD1|-
CASSKWDSSNYGYTF
TGTGCCAGCAGCAAATGGGACAGTAGTAACTATGGCTACACCTTC
>TRBJ2-7|TRBV18|TRBD2|-
CASSPDSGGYEQYF
TGTGCCAGCTCACCAGATAGCGGGGGCTACGAGCAGTACTTC
>TRBJ2-7|TRBV9|-|few
CASSVGAGPYEQYF
TGTGCCAGCAGCGTAGGGGCAGGGCCCTACGAGCAGTACTTC
>TRBJ2-3|TRBV4-3|-|-
CASSQEFVASTQYF
TGCGCCAGCAGCCAAGAGTTCGTGGCCTCTACGCAGTATTTT
>TRBJ2-1|TRBV7-7|TRBD2|-
CASSSLPGLAADEQFF
TGTGCCAGCAGCTCTTTACCGGGACTAGCGGCTGATGAGCAGTTCTTC
>TRBJ2-7|TRBV6-2/TRBV6-3|-|-
CASSYSGQIYEQYF
TGTGCCAGCAGTTACTCCGGACAGATCTACGAGCAGTACTTC
>TRBJ2-1|TRBV19|TRBD2|few
CASSRLAGKDEQFF
TGTGCCAGTAGTCGGCTAGCGGGGAAGGACGAGCAGTTCTTC
>TRBJ2-7|TRBV7-9|TRBD1|-
CASSLAGTAYEQYF
TGTGCCAGCAGCTTAGCGGGGACAGCCTACGAGCAGTACTTC
>TRBJ2-3|TRBV7-3|TRBD2|-
CASSSSGGAGDTQYF
TGTGCCAGCAGCTCGAGCGGGGGGGCTGGAGATACGCAGTATTTT
>TRBJ2-2|TRBV19|TRBD1|-
CASWTGGIPGELFF
TGTGCCAGTTGGACAGGGGGGATCCCCGGGGAGCTGTTTTTT
>TRBJ2-5|TRBV27|-|-
CASSARRAETQYF
TGTGCCAGCAGTGCCCGGAGGGCAGAGACCCAGTACTTC
>TRBJ1-2|TRBV7-9|TRBD1|-
CASSPPGTGADGYTF
TGTGCCAGCAGCCCACCTGGTACAGGGGCGGATGGCTACACCTTC
>TRBJ1-1|TRBV21-1|-|few
CASSPWTRANTEAFF
TGTGCCAGCAGCCCCTGGACACGAGCGAACACTGAAGCTTTCTTT
>TRBJ2-7|TRBV20-1|-|few
CSARRDYEQYF
TGCAGTGCTAGACGGGACTACGAGCAGTACTTC
>TRBJ2-7|TRBV18|TRBD1|once
CASSPGTGTYEQYF
TGTGCCAGCTCACCGGGGACAGGGACCTACGAGCAGTACTTC
>TRBJ2-1|TRBV6-1|-|-
CASSDRLGGYNEQFF
TGTGCCAGCAGTGATCGTCTCGGCGGCTACAATGAGCAGTTCTTC
>TRBJ1-5|TRBV7-9|-|-
CASSSGGTGNQPQHF
TGTGCCAGCAGCTCTGGTGGCACAGGGAATCAGCCCCAGCATTTT
>TRBJ2-7|TRBV12-3/TRBV12-4|-|-
CASTETPTDEQYF
TGTGCCAGCACCGAAACCCCGACAGACGAGCAGTACTTC
>TRBJ2-7|TRBV6-5|TRBD1|-
CATDREVPYEQYF
TGTGCTACCGACAGGGAAGTTCCCTACGAGCAGTACTTC
>TRBJ1-2|TRBV7-2|-|-
CASSARTAPYGYTF
TGTGCCAGCAGCGCCCGGACAGCTCCCTATGGCTACACCTTC
>TRBJ2-7|TRBV15|-|-
CATSRDPGANYEQYF
TGTGCCACCAGCAGAGATCCGGGTGCTAACTACGAGCAGTACTTC
>TRBJ2-1|TRBV30|-|-
CAWSVTRVGNEQFF
TGTGCCTGGAGTGTAACGAGGGTGGGGAATGAGCAGTTCTTC
>TRBJ2-1|TRBV10-3|-|-
CAVSREQNYNEQFF
TGTGCCGTTTCCAGAGAACAGAACTACAATGAGCAGTTCTTC
>TRBJ1-2|TRBV18|-|-
CASSPPVTGGHGYTF
TGTGCCAGCTCACCACCGGTGACAGGAGGCCATGGCTACACCTTC
>TRBJ2-6|TRBV5-4|TRBD2|-
CASRVAGAGANVLTF
TGTGCCAGCAGGGTTGCGGGGGCTGGGGCCAACGTCCTGACTTTC
>TRBJ2-5|TRBV18|TRBD1|once
CASSFGQDQETQYF
TGTGCCAGCTCTTTTGGACAGGATCAAGAGACCCAGTACTTC
>TRBJ1-2|TRBV2|TRBD1|once
CASNLAGGLIDGYTF
TGTGCCAGCAATCTCGCAGGGGGGCTTATCGATGGCTACACCTTC
>TRBJ2-7|TRBV7-9|TRBD1|-
CASSGPGQEISYEQYF
TGTGCCAGCAGCGGCCCGGGACAGGAAATCTCCTACGAGCAGTACTTC
>TRBJ2-4|TRBV5-1|TRBD1|once
CANVDRDDNIQYF
TGCGCCAACGTGGACAGGGATGACAACATTCAGTACTTC
>TRBJ2-7|TRBV6-1|-|-
CASSEGREGNEQYF
TGTGCCAGCAGTGAAGGCAGGGAAGGGAACGAGCAGTACTTC
>TRBJ1-1|TRBV2|-|once
CASSEFPGAEAFF
TGTGCCAGCAGTGAGTTTCCAGGGGCTGAAGCTTTCTTT
>TRBJ2-7|TRBV5-1|-|-
CASSTGGRLGEQYF
TGCGCCAGCAGCACCGGCGGTCGCCTGGGCGAGCAGTACTTC
>TRBJ1-1|TRBV5-6|TRBD1|-
CASSLLAGGNTEAFF
TGTGCCAGCAGCTTGTTGGCAGGGGGAAACACTGAAGCTTTCTTT